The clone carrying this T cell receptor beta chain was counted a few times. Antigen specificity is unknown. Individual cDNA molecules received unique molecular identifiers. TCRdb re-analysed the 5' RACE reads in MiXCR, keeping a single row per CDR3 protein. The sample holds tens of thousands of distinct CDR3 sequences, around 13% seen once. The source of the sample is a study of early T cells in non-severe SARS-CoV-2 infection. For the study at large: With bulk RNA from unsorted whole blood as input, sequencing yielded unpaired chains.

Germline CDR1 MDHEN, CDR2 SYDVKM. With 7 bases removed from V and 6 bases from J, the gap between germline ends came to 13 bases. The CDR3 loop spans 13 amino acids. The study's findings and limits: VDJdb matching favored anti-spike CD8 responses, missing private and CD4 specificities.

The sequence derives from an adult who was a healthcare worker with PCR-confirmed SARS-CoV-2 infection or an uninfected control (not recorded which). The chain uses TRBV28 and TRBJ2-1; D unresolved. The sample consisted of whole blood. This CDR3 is CASNPADGNEQFF. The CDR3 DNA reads TGTGCCAGCAACCCCGCGGACGGCAATGAGCAGTTCTTC.